These 29 T cell receptor beta chains were sequenced from one sample in a study of vaccination effects on CD4 cells after COVID-19. Their cognate antigens are unknown. The method was immunoSEQ multiplex PCR; TCRdb's version includes in-frame clones alone and lacks a portion of them. The sample lists more than 20,000 clones; roughly three quarters were seen once. Sequencing was preceded by expansion of antigen-specific CD4+ T cells with viral peptide pools in the ViraFEST assay. Following 10 days of culture, CD4+ T cells were isolated. In the vaccine recipients, nucleocapsid antibodies were negative and there was no prior SARS-CoV-2 infection. Material: CD4+ T cells from PBMCs cultured with HCoV-NL63 spike peptides, obtained before COVID-19 vaccination. All receptors derive from a human donor who received a COVID-19 vaccine.

The chain has TRBV20-1 and TRBJ2-1; D is possibly TRBD2 (5 bases). CDR1 DFQATT and CDR2 SNEGSKA come from the germline V gene (reference sequence). CDR3 length: 11 amino acids. The CDR3 reads CQGSSYNEQFF. Written as DNA, the CDR3 is TGCCAAGGGAGTTCCTACAATGAGCAGTTCTTC.

This rearrangement joins TRBV2 to TRBJ2-4; D is ambiguous. This CDR3 has 14 amino acids. The V end was cut by 2 bases, the J end by 0 bases, with 5 bases between. From germline, CDR1 is SNHLY and CDR2 FYNNEI. CDR3 sequence: CASSEYLAKNIQYF. The CDR3 DNA sequence: TGTGCCAGCAGTGAATACCTAGCCAAAAACATTCAGTACTTC. The whole variable domain, remainder taken from reference TRBV2 and TRBJ2-4, is EPEVTQTPSHQVTQMGQEVILRCVPISNHLYFYWYRQILGQKVEFLVSFYNNEISEKSEIFDDQFSVERPDGSNFTLKIRSTKLEDSAMYFCASSEYLAKNIQYFGAGTRLSVL.

The chain recombines TRBV29-1 with TRBJ1-1, with D perhaps TRBD1 (6 bases). This CDR3 has 15 amino acids. Germline V CDR1 and CDR2: SQVTM, ANQGSEA. The V gene lost 6 bases and the J gene lost 1 base, with 18 bases spanning the gap. The CDR3 reads CSVALTGQTNTEAFF. The DNA for the CDR3 is TGCAGCGTCGCTTTAACCGGACAGACGAACACTGAAGCTTTCTTT.

V gene TRBV27 combines with J gene TRBJ2-3; D perhaps matches TRBD1 (5 bases). V gave up 5 bases and J gave up 6 bases, with 12 bases separating them. The CDR3 is 13 residues long. Germline CDR1 reads MNHEY; CDR2 reads SMNVEV (reference sequence). In DNA, the CDR3 is TGTGCCAGCAGTATTCCAGGGTCCGATACGCAGTATTTT. Its protein product is CASSIPGSDTQYF.

The V and J genes are TRBV19 and TRBJ1-2; TRBD1 matches at 9 bases. This CDR3 is built from 15 residues. Germline V gene sequence: CDR1 LNHDA, CDR2 SQIVND (reference sequence). With V trimmed by 8 bases and J by 3 bases, 10 bases remained unmatched. The CDR3 protein is CASSTPDRGDYGYTF. The CDR3 DNA reads as TGTGCCAGTTCCACTCCCGACAGGGGGGACTATGGCTACACCTTC. The full variable domain, its missing parts supplied by reference TRBV19 and TRBJ1-2, is DGGITQSPKYLFRKEGQNVTLSCEQNLNHDAMYWYRQDPGQGLRLIYYSQIVNDFQKGDIAEGYSVSREKKESFPLTVTSAQKNPTAFYLCASSTPDRGDYGYTFGSGTRLTVV.

The rearrangement links TRBV19 to TRBJ2-1, with 8 bases fitting TRBD1. From germline, CDR1 is LNHDA and CDR2 SQIVND (reference sequence). The CDR3 runs to 18 residues. V dropped 1 base and J dropped 6; count of bases not matched to a gene: 14. CDR3 region: CASSIGPRQGSQFNEQFF. The CDR3 region has the DNA TGTGCCAGTAGTATAGGCCCCCGACAGGGGTCCCAATTCAATGAGCAGTTCTTC.

The chain has TRBV2 and TRBJ2-1; 13 bases align to TRBD2. This CDR3 region has 14 residues. The V gene's germline CDR1 is SNHLY and CDR2 FYNNEI. J was trimmed by 5 bases and V by 6 bases; bases with no gene match: 1. CDR3 in DNA: TGTGCCAGCAGGGGACTAGCGGGACACAATGAGCAGTTCTTC. Protein product: CASRGLAGHNEQFF.

This CDR3 is CAWRTGSGNQPQHF. The CDR3 DNA sequence: TGTGCCTGGCGGACAGGCTCAGGGAATCAGCCCCAGCATTTT. V usage is TRBV30 and J usage is TRBJ1-5; 7 bases are shared with TRBD1. The CDR3 contains 14 residues. The V and J ends lost 5 bases and 4 bases, in that order; junction bases with no gene match: 8. Per the germline V gene, CDR1 is GTSNPN and CDR2 is SVGIG (reference sequence). Based on the CDR3 plus reference TRBV30 and TRBJ1-5, the full variable domain is SQTIHQWPATLVQPVGSPLSLECTVEGTSNPNLYWYRQAAGRGLQLLFYSVGIGQISSEVPQNLSASRPQDRQFILSSKKLLLSDSGFYLCAWRTGSGNQPQHFGDGTRLSIL.

The chain combines TRBV7-6 with TRBJ2-5, with 12 bases aligning to TRBD2. Germline CDR1 reads SGHVS; CDR2 reads FNYEAQ. The J segment lost 5 bases and the V segment lost 4 bases, leaving 11 bases of the junction unmatched. The CDR3 totals 17 residues. The DNA for the CDR3 is TGTGCCAGCAGCTCCTGGACTAGCGGGGTTTTTGGGGAGACCCAGTACTTC. The encoded protein is CASSSWTSGVFGETQYF.

This chain uses TRBV5-5 with TRBJ2-3; D remains ambiguous. V lost 4 bases, J lost 6 bases, and 9 bases lay in between. There are 12 residues in the CDR3. The germline V gene encodes CDR1 SGHKS and CDR2 YYEKEE (reference sequence). Here the CDR3 reads CASSRDGDTQYF. The CDR3 nucleotides are TGTGCCAGCAGCCGCGACGGCGATACGCAGTATTTT.

The chain uses TRBV4-1 and TRBJ1-4, with D hard to call. The CDR3 runs 18 residues. In germline, CDR1 is MGHRA, CDR2 YSYEKL. V shed 3 bases and J shed 4 bases, with 21 bases lying between them. The CDR3 DNA reads TGCGCCAGCAGCCAGCTCAGAAACTTACGAAAAGATAATGAAAAACTGTTTTTT. This sequence encodes CASSQLRNLRKDNEKLFF.

The chain joins TRBV5-1 to TRBJ2-2; D is unclear. Trimming shortened V by 4 bases and J by 7 bases, and 11 bases separated the two germline ends. The CDR3 consists of 13 residues. Germline assignment: CDR1 SGHRS and CDR2 YFSETQ. The CDR3 bases are TGCGCCAGCAGCCCGGACGGCGTCGGGGAGCTGTTTTTT. It is translated as CASSPDGVGELFF.

The rearrangement joins TRBV7-9 to TRBJ1-5; perhaps TRBD1 as D (6 bases). This CDR3 comprises 15 residues. CDR1 SEHNR and CDR2 FQNEAQ come from the germline V gene (reference sequence). Trimming removed 3 bases from V and 3 bases from J, with 12 bases in between. The CDR3 nucleotides are TGTGCCAGCAGCTTTCAGGACAGTCTCAATCAGCCCCAGCATTTT. Amino acid sequence: CASSFQDSLNQPQHF.

The V gene is TRBV12-5, the J gene TRBJ2-5; D unresolved. The CDR3 spans 13 residues. V was trimmed by 6 bases and J by 5 bases, leaving 13 bases between them. From germline, CDR1 is LGHNT and CDR2 FRNRAP. This chain's CDR3 is CASGFQRGETQYF. The CDR3 DNA follows: TGTGCTAGTGGGTTCCAGCGTGGGGAGACCCAGTACTTC.

J is TRBJ2-5 and V is TRBV5-4; 10 bases are shared with TRBD2. The V gene's germline CDR1 is SGHNT and CDR2 YYREEE (reference sequence). This CDR3 region has 16 residues. After removal of 2 bases from V and 4 bases from J, the junction contained 8 bases not matched to a gene. The CDR3 reads CASSFGGLAIRETQYF. In DNA, the CDR3 is TGTGCCAGCAGCTTTGGGGGACTAGCGATTCGAGAGACCCAGTACTTC.

The V and J genes are TRBV7-2 and TRBJ2-3; TRBD2 aligns across 8 bases. V trimming: 4 bases; J trimming: 4 bases; junction bases outside the gene matches: 4. The CDR3 covers 14 residues. Germline values: CDR1 SGHTA, CDR2 FQGNSA. CDR3 loop: CASSSSTSADTQYF. The DNA for the CDR3 is TGTGCCAGCAGCTCCTCGACTAGCGCAGATACGCAGTATTTT.

The CDR3 DNA follows: TGTGCCAGCAGTTACCCGGGACTAGCTGGGCCCGGGGAGCTGTTTTTT. Its protein is CASSYPGLAGPGELFF. The chain joins TRBV6-5 to TRBJ2-2; 9 bases line up with TRBD2. The CDR3 covers 16 residues. Looked up from germline, CDR1 is MNHEY and CDR2 is SVGAGI. The V segment lost 2 bases and the J segment 6 bases; nucleotides outside the gene matches: 7.

This clone was observed a single time. This rearrangement joins TRBV3-1 (or the pseudogene TRBV3-2) to TRBJ2-1, with D unclear. Germline values: CDR1 LGHDT, CDR2 YNNKEL (reference sequence). CDR3 size: 12 residues. V dropped 1 base and J dropped 10 bases, with 8 bases sitting between them. CDR3 sequence reads: CASSQGPLEQFF. For the CDR3, the DNA is TGTGCCAGCAGCCAAGGGCCCCTAGAGCAGTTCTTC.

This chain connects TRBV5-5 to TRBJ1-1; D remains unclear. CDR1 is SGHKS and CDR2 is YYEKEE in the germline V gene (reference sequence). The CDR3 contains 11 residues. Trimming took 5 bases from V and 5 from J, leaving 7 bases between them. CDR3 bases: TGTGCCAGCAGACTCATTACTGAAGCTTTCTTT. The encoded protein is CASRLITEAFF. Drawing the rest from reference TRBV5-5 and TRBJ1-1, the complete variable domain is DAGVTQSPTHLIKTRGQQVTLRCSPISGHKSVSWYQQVLGQGPQFIFQYYEKEERGRGNFPDRFSARQFPNYSSELNVNALLLGDSALYLCASRLITEAFFGQGTRLTVV.

The rearrangement links TRBV3-1 (or the pseudogene TRBV3-2) to TRBJ1-2; 8 positions agree with TRBD1. The CDR3 is 14 amino acids. Losses at the gene ends were 3 bases for V and 3 bases for J; bases not matched to a gene: 3. Germline lookup yields CDR1 LGHDT and CDR2 YNNKEL (reference sequence). The CDR3: CASSHADRDYGYTF. Written as DNA, the CDR3 is TGTGCCAGCAGCCATGCGGACAGGGACTATGGCTACACCTTC.

This clone was found a few times. The J gene is TRBJ2-7, the V gene TRBV6-5, with D tentatively TRBD1 or TRBD2 (5 bases each). Germline loops: CDR1 MNHEY, CDR2 SVGAGI. The ends were cut back, 9 bases at V and 7 bases at J, with 13 bases in the middle. The CDR3 covers 11 residues. The CDR3 region is CARGETGEQYF. The CDR3 DNA reads TGTGCCAGGGGGGAGACGGGGGAGCAGTACTTC.

The CDR3 DNA sequence: TGTGCCAGCAGCCAAGCATTCGGCAAGAACACTGAAGCTTTCTTT. Amino acid sequence: CASSQAFGKNTEAFF. The chain recombines TRBV4-2 with TRBJ1-1; D gene unclear. V was shortened by 1 base and J by 1 base, with 10 bases between the two germline ends. Germline V gives CDR1 LGHNA, CDR2 YNFKEQ. The CDR3 is made up of 15 amino acids.

The chain is built from TRBV27 and TRBJ2-1, with 7 bases lining up with TRBD1. Germline CDR1 and CDR2: MNHEY and SMNVEV (reference sequence). The CDR3 is 16 residues long. The V gene end was trimmed by 2 bases and the J gene end by 2 bases; junction bases not matched to a gene: 6. The CDR3 DNA reads TGTGCCAGCAGTTTAGGGACAGACCAAACCTACAATGAGCAGTTCTTC. It translates to CASSLGTDQTYNEQFF.

The genes are TRBV11-1 and TRBJ2-5, with D perhaps matching TRBD1 (6 bases). CDR1 SGHAT and CDR2 FQDESV come from the germline V gene (reference sequence). This CDR3 contains 13 residues. V was trimmed by 5 bases and J by 4 bases, leaving 11 bases between them. The CDR3 region is CASSPGQRETQYF. In DNA form, the CDR3 reads TGTGCCAGCAGCCCAGGACAGAGAGAGACCCAGTACTTC. Variable domain in full (rest from reference TRBV11-1 and TRBJ2-5): EAEVAQSPRYKITEKSQAVAFWCDPISGHATLYWYRQILGQGPELLVQFQDESVVDDSQLPKDRFSAERLKGVDSTLKIQPAELGDSAMYLCASSPGQRETQYFGPGTRLLVL.

The chain combines TRBV10-3 with TRBJ2-7, with D perhaps TRBD2 (5 bases). The CDR3 is 19 residues long. Germline V lookup: CDR1 ENHRY, CDR2 SYGVKD. Trimming removed 3 bases at V and 3 bases at J, with 27 bases between. This chain's CDR3 is CAISERTPGKHQGNYEQYF. Here the CDR3 DNA reads TGTGCCATCAGTGAACGTACTCCGGGGAAACATCAAGGGAACTACGAGCAGTACTTC.

The J gene is TRBJ2-5, the V gene TRBV24-1, with D perhaps TRBD2 (5 bases). The CDR3 sequence is 13 residues long. The V and J ends lost 3 bases and 7 bases respectively, with 11 bases between them. CDR1 and CDR2 from the germline V gene are KGHDR and SFDVKD. The DNA for the CDR3 is TGTGCCACCAGTGATGGGTCGGGGAGGACCCAGTACTTC. It encodes CATSDGSGRTQYF.

This chain joins TRBV5-1 and TRBJ1-1; possibly TRBD1 for D (5 bases). This CDR3 is built from 13 residues. The V and J ends lost 0 bases and 8 bases respectively, with 11 bases between them. Germline V lookup: CDR1 SGHRS, CDR2 YFSETQ. The CDR3 loop is CASSLASGEEAFF. The CDR3 DNA is TGCGCCAGCAGCTTGGCTTCGGGGGAGGAAGCTTTCTTT.

The chain is built from TRBV18 and TRBJ1-2; 7 nucleotides line up with TRBD1. This CDR3 region has 13 residues. Unmatched junction bases numbered 3, after V lost 8 bases and J lost 0 bases. CDR1 KGHSH and CDR2 LQKENI come from the germline V gene. The CDR3 nucleotides are TGTGCCAGCGGACAGGATCCTAACTATGGCTACACCTTC. This codes for CASGQDPNYGYTF.

This clone was seen only a few times. The chain has TRBV20-1 and TRBJ1-1, with D unresolved. With 3 bases removed from V and 5 bases from J, the gap between germline ends came to 13 bases. Germline loops: CDR1 DFQATT, CDR2 SNEGSKA (reference sequence). The CDR3 length is 13 residues. The CDR3 region is CSASQSRGTEAFF. CDR3 DNA: TGCAGTGCTAGTCAGAGTAGAGGGACTGAAGCTTTCTTT.